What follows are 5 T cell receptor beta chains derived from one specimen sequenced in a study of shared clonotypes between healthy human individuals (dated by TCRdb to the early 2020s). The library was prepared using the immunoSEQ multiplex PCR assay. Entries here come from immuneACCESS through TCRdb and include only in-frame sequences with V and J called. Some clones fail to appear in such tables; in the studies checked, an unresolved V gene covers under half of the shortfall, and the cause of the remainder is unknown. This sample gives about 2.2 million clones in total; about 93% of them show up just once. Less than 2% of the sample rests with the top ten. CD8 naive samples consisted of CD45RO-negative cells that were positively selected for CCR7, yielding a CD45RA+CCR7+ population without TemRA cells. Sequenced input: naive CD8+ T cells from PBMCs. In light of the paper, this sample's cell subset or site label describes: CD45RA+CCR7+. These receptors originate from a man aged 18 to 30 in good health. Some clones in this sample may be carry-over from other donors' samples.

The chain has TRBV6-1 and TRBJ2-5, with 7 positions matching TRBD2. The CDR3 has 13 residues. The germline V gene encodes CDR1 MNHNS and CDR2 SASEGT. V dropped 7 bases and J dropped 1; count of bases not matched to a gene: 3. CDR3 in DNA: TGTGCCAGCACTCTAGCGGTCCAAGAGACCCAGTACTTC. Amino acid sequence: CASTLAVQETQYF.

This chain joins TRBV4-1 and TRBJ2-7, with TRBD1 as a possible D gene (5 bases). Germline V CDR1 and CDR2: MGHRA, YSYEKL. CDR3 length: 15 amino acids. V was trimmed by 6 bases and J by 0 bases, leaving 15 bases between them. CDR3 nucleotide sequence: TGCGCCAGCAGTCCACAGGCCACCTTCTCCTACGAGCAGTACTTC. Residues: CASSPQATFSYEQYF.

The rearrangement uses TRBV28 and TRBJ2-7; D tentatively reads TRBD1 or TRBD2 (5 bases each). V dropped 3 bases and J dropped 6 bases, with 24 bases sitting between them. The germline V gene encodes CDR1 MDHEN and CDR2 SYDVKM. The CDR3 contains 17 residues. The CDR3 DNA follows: TGTGCCAGCAGTTTGGTCGTGTTTCTCGGAGAGGGGCGCGAGCAGTACTTC. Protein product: CASSLVVFLGEGREQYF.

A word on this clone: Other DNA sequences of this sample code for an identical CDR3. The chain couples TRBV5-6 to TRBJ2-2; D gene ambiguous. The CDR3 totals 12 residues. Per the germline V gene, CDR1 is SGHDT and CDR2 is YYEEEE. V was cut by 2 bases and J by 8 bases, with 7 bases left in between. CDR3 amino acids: CASSLGSGELFF. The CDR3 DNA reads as TGTGCCAGCAGCTTAGGGTCTGGGGAGCTGTTTTTT. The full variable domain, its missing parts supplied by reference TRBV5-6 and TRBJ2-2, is DAGVTQSPTHLIKTRGQQVTLRCSPKSGHDTVSWYQQALGQGPQFIFQYYEEEERQRGNFPDRFSGHQFPNYSSELNVNALLLGDSALYLCASSLGSGELFFGEGSRLTVL.

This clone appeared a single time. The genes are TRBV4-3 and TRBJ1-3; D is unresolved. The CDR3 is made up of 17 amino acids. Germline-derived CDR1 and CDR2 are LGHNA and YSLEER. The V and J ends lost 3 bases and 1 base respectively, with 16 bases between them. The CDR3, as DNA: TGCGCCAGCAGCCACTCAACAAGTCAGGAGTCTGGAAACACCATATATTTT. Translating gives CASSHSTSQESGNTIYF.